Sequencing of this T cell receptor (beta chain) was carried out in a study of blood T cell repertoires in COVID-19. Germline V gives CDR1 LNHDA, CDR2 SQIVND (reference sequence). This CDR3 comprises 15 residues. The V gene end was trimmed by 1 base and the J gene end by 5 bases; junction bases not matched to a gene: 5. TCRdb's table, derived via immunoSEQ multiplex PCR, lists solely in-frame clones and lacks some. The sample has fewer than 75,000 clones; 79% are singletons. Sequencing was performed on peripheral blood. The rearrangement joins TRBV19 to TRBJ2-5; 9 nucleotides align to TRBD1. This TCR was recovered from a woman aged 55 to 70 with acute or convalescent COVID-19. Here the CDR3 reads CASSIGQGGMETQYF. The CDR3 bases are TGTGCCAGTAGTATAGGACAGGGGGGCATGGAGACCCAGTACTTC.